Sequencing of this T cell receptor (beta chain) was carried out in a study of identical twins. The table lists this clonotype with a few counts. Only healthy Caucasians were included as donors. MiXCR, applied by TCRdb to the 5' RACE reads, yields one record per CDR3 protein. The repertoire consists of 600,000 to 700,000 distinct CDR3 sequences, with about 20% occurring once and the leading ten covering 4.3%. Trimming removed 3 bases at V and 10 bases at J, with 7 bases between. CDR1 and CDR2 (germline): MNHEY, SVGAGI. The CDR3 consists of 11 residues. Separately, the same data were catalogued under a study of T cells expressing NK-cell markers.

Source material: PBMCs. The TCR sequence derives from a woman aged 18 to 35 in good health. The J gene is TRBJ2-1, the V gene TRBV6-5, with no clear D. CDR3 protein: CASSYFAEQFF. The CDR3 DNA is TGTGCCAGCAGTTATTTCGCCGAGCAGTTCTTC.